This TCR beta chain was captured by sequencing in a study of shared T cell receptors in the human thymus. Sequencing used immunoSEQ multiplex PCR; TCRdb keeps in-frame clones, though not all of them. The sample has roughly 500,000 clones, around 82% seen once. This CDR3 has 14 residues. Trimming stripped 6 bases from V and 6 bases from J, with 18 bases between. The V gene's germline CDR1 is LNHNV and CDR2 YYDKDF (reference sequence). This sample also belongs to another study, concerning human thymus T cells. According to that study: Corrective heart surgery yielded resections, and these provided the thymus tissue.

This sequence joins TRBV15 and TRBJ2-7; weak D call: TRBD2 (6 bases). Specimen: thymocytes. This receptor was identified in a boy under three years old with a congenital heart defect. CDR3 in amino acids: CATRETAGRPEQYF. The CDR3 bases are TGTGCCACCAGAGAGACGGCAGGGAGGCCCGAGCAGTACTTC.